These 13 T cell receptor beta chains came from one sample sequenced in a study of OX40 agonist ivuxolimab in advanced cancers. Produced via immunoSEQ multiplex PCR; TCRdb's table is partial and in-frame only. The sample has roughly 90,000 clones, roughly 89% seen once. Sequenced material: CD4+ or CD8+ T cells sorted from blood, taken in a trial of the OX40 agonist ivuxolimab. These receptors originate from an adult with an advanced solid tumor such as melanoma, head and neck, liver or kidney cancer.

The chain is built from TRBV6-6 and TRBJ1-1; 7 bases agree with TRBD1. This CDR3 contains 14 residues. Germline V gene sequence: CDR1 MNHNY, CDR2 SVGAGI (reference sequence). V shed 5 bases and J 5 bases; nucleotides not matched to a gene: 8. CDR3 in amino acids: CASSTTGRGTEAFF. Here the CDR3 DNA reads TGTGCCAGCAGTACGACAGGGCGAGGTACTGAAGCTTTCTTT.

This rearrangement joins TRBV5-1 to TRBJ2-3; D gene ambiguous. The CDR3 extends over 12 amino acids. CDR1 and CDR2 (germline): SGHRS, YFSETQ. Between the trimmed V and J ends, which lost 0 bases and 7 bases, there was a span of 6 bases. CDR3 in amino acids: CASSLERHTQYF. The DNA of the CDR3 is TGCGCCAGCAGCTTGGAGAGACATACGCAGTATTTT.

The chain uses TRBV10-3 and TRBJ2-7; no clear D gene. Germline assignment: CDR1 ENHRY and CDR2 SYGVKD. The ends were cut back, 4 bases at V and 3 bases at J, with 10 bases in the middle. This CDR3 comprises 13 residues. The CDR3 bases are TGTGCCATCAGTGGTTCCCATCTCTACGAGCAGTACTTC. This translates into CAISGSHLYEQYF.

This sequence joins TRBV9 and TRBJ2-3; D is ambiguous. V was pared by 0 bases and J by 6 bases, with 23 bases between. The CDR3 is 18 residues long. CDR1 and CDR2 from the germline V gene are SGDLS and YYNGEE. The chain's CDR3 is CASSVDAGTSPKYDTQYF. Here the CDR3 DNA reads TGTGCCAGCAGCGTAGATGCAGGCACCTCACCCAAATACGATACGCAGTATTTT. Full variable domain (remainder filled in from reference TRBV9 and TRBJ2-3): DSGVTQTPKHLITATGQRVTLRCSPRSGDLSVYWYQQSLDQGLQFLIQYYNGEERAKGNILERFSAQQFPDLHSELNLSSLELGDSALYFCASSVDAGTSPKYDTQYFGPGTRLTVL.

This chain joins TRBV4-1 and TRBJ2-7; a possible D gene is TRBD1 (6 bases). The CDR3 is 14 residues long. CDR1 MGHRA and CDR2 YSYEKL come from the germline V gene. The V end was cut by 3 bases, the J end by 5 bases, with 14 bases between. DNA for the CDR3: TGCGCCAGCAGCCAGGTCGAGGGGGTGGACGAGCAGTACTTC. Protein: CASSQVEGVDEQYF.

The rearrangement joins TRBV7-9 to TRBJ2-7, with 8 bases aligning to TRBD1. The trim removed 5 bases at V and 5 bases at J, leaving 14 bases unmatched. CDR3 size: 16 residues. The germline V gene has CDR1 SEHNR and CDR2 FQNEAQ (reference sequence). The CDR3 DNA reads TGTGCCAGCAGCCCCACGACCCGCAGGGGGCACGACGAGCAGTACTTC. Its protein is CASSPTTRRGHDEQYF.

V and J are TRBV10-1 and TRBJ1-5; 8 positions agree with TRBD1. Germline lookup yields CDR1 WNHNN and CDR2 SYGVQD (reference sequence). CDR3 length equals 14 residues. The ends lost 4 bases at V and 6 bases at J; junction bases unmatched: 5. The CDR3 loop is CASSVDRGGQPQHF. The CDR3 region has the DNA TGCGCCAGCAGTGTCGACAGGGGAGGTCAGCCCCAGCATTTT.

This chain connects TRBV5-4 to TRBJ2-6; TRBD2 aligns across 7 bases. The V gene's germline CDR1 is SGHNT and CDR2 YYREEE (reference sequence). The V gene end was trimmed by 4 bases and the J gene end by 0 bases; junction bases not matched to a gene: 10. The CDR3 contains 18 residues. The CDR3 loop reads CASSAGLPSSSGANVLTF. The CDR3 coding sequence is TGTGCCAGCAGCGCGGGACTACCCTCGTCCTCTGGGGCCAACGTCCTGACTTTC.

The table lists this clone with a count of one. The rearrangement joins TRBV4-1 to TRBJ2-1, with 14 bases identical to TRBD2. The CDR3 runs to 19 residues. Germline loops: CDR1 MGHRA, CDR2 YSYEKL. The trim removed 0 bases at V and 3 bases at J, leaving 7 bases unmatched. The CDR3 DNA is TGCGCCAGCAGCCAAGATCGGGGGGGGACTAGCGGGAGCTACAATGAGCAGTTCTTC. It encodes CASSQDRGGTSGSYNEQFF.

The table lists this clone with a count of one. This chain uses TRBV27 with TRBJ1-2; D is perhaps TRBD1 (5 bases). The germline V gene has CDR1 MNHEY and CDR2 SMNVEV (reference sequence). CDR3 length equals 16 residues. The V gene lost 4 bases and the J gene lost 3 bases, with 18 bases spanning the gap. The CDR3 sequence: CASSSFRGRADYGYTF. The CDR3, as DNA: TGTGCCAGCAGTTCCTTCCGAGGCAGGGCGGACTATGGCTACACCTTC.

The CDR3 DNA reads as TGTGCCAGCTCGTGGGGGGGGACAGCGAATCAGCCCCAGCATTTT. This gives the protein CASSWGGTANQPQHF. V usage is TRBV18 and J usage is TRBJ1-5, with TRBD1 matching 7 bases. There are 15 residues in the CDR3. The J segment lost 4 bases and the V segment lost 6 bases, leaving 9 bases of the junction unmatched. CDR1 is KGHSH and CDR2 is LQKENI in the germline V gene. The full variable domain, with the rest looked up from reference TRBV18 and TRBJ1-5, is NAGVMQNPRHLVRRRGQEARLRCSPMKGHSHVYWYRQLPEEGLKFMVYLQKENIIDESGMPKERFSAEFPKEGPSILRIQQVVRGDSAAYFCASSWGGTANQPQHFGDGTRLSIL.

The CDR3 sequence: CASSLQGRETQYF. In nucleotides, the CDR3 is TGTGCCAGCAGCTTACAGGGTCGAGAGACCCAGTACTTC. The V and J genes are TRBV7-3 and TRBJ2-5; D is possibly TRBD1 (5 bases). CDR3 length: 13 amino acids. Germline CDR1 is SGHTA and CDR2 is FQGTGA. V was trimmed by 2 bases and J by 4 bases, leaving 8 bases between them.

V gene TRBV5-6 combines with J gene TRBJ1-6; D might be TRBD1 (6 bases). Trimming cost V 3 bases and J 9 bases, with 19 bases left between them. Germline CDR1 and CDR2: SGHDT and YYEEEE. The CDR3 covers 16 residues. CDR3 amino acids: CASSSERGAVSSPLHF. The CDR3 nucleotides read TGTGCCAGCAGCTCCGAGCGGGGGGCGGTGAGTTCACCCCTCCACTTT.